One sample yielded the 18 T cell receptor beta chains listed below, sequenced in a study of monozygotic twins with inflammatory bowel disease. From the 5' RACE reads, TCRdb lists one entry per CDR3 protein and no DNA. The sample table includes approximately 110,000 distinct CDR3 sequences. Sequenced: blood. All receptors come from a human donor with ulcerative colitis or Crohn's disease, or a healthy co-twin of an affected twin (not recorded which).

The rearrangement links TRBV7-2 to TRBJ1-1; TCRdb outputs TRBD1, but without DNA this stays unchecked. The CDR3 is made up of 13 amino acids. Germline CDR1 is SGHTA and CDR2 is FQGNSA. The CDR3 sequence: CASSSDRVTEAFF.

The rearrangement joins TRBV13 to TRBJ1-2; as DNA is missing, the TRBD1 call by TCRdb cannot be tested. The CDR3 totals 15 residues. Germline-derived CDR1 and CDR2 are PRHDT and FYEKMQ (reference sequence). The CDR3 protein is CASSLGGQGDYGYTF.

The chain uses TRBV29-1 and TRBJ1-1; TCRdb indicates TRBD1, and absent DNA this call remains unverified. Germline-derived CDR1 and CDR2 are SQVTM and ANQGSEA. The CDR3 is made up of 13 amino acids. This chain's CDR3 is CSVGRQGITEAFF. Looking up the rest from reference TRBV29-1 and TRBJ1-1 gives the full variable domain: SAVISQKPSRDICQRGTSLTIQCQVDSQVTMMFWYRQQPGQSLTLIATANQGSEATYESGFVIDKFPISRPNLTFSTLTVSNMSPEDSSIYLCSVGRQGITEAFFGQGTRLTVV.

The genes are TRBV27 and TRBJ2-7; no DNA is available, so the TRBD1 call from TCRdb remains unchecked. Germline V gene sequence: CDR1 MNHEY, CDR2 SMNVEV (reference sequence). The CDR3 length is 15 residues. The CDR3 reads CASSLGEFSSYEQYF.

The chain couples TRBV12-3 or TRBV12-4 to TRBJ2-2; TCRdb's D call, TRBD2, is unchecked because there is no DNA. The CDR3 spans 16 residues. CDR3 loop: CASSLVGGTNTGELFF.

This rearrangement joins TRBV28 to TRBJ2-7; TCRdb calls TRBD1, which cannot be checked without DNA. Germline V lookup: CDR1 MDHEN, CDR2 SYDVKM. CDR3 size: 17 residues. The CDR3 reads CASSLPAGTGARFEQYF.

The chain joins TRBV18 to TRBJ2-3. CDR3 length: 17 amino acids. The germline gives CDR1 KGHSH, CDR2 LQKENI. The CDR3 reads CASSRDRMGGGTDTQYF.

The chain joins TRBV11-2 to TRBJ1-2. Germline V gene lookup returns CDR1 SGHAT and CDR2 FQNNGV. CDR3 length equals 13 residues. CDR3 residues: CASSLDNSYGYTF.

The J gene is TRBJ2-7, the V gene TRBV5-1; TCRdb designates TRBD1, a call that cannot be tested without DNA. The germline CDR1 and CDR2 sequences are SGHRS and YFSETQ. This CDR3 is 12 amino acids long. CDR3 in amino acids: CASSPGDYEQYF. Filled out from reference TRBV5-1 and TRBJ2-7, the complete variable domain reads KAGVTQTPRYLIKTRGQQVTLSCSPISGHRSVSWYQQTPGQGLQFLFEYFSETQRNKGNFPGRFSGRQFSNSRSEMNVSTLELGDSALYLCASSPGDYEQYFGPGTRLTVT.

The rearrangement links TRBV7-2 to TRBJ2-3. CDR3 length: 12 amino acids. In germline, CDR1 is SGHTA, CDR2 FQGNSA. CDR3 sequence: CASSFSGDTQYF. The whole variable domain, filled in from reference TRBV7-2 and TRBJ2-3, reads GAGVSQSPSNKVTEKGKDVELRCDPISGHTALYWYRQSLGQGLEFLIYFQGNSAPDKSGLPSDRFSAERTGGSVSTLTIQRTQQEDSAVYLCASSFSGDTQYFGPGTRLTVL.

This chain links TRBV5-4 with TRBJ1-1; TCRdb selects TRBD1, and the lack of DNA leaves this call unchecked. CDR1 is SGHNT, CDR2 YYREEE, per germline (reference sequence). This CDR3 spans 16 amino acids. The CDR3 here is CASSKNQGALNTEAFF.

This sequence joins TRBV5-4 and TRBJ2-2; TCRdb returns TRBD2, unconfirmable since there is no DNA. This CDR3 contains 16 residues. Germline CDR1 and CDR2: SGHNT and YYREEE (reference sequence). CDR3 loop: CASSSPGLPTTGELFF.

CDR3 residues: CASSQDLFFGLAGEDGGETQYF. The chain joins TRBV4-1 to TRBJ2-5; TCRdb outputs TRBD2, but without DNA this stays unchecked. Germline values: CDR1 MGHRA, CDR2 YSYEKL. The CDR3 extends over 22 amino acids.

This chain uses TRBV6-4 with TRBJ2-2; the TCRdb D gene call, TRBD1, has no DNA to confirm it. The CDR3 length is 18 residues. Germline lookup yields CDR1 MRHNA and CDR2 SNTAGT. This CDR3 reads CASSDVLGQGANTGELFF.

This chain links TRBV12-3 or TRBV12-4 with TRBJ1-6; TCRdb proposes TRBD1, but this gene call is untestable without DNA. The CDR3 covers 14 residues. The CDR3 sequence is CASSLRYRDSPLHF.

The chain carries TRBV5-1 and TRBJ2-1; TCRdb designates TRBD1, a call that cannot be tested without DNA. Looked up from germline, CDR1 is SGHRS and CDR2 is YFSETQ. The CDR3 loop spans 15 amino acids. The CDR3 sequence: CASSYWTGAVNEQFF.

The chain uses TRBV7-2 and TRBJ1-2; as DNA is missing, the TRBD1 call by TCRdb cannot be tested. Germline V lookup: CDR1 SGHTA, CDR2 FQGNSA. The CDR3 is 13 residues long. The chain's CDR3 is CASSSDRRYGYTF.

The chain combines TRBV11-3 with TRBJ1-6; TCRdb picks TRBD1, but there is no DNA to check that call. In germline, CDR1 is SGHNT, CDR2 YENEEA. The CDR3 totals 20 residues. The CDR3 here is CASSLLRTGGSGSYNSPLHF. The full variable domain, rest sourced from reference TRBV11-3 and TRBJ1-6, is EAGVVQSPRYKIIEKKQPVAFWCNPISGHNTLYWYLQNLGQGPELLIRYENEEAVDDSQLPKDRFSAERLKGVDSTLKIQPAELGDSAVYLCASSLLRTGGSGSYNSPLHFGNGTRLTVT.